By frequency in the sample, the clone carrying this T cell receptor delta chain is medium-sized. Its cognate antigen is unknown. Germline lookup yields CDR1 TSWWSYY and CDR2 QGS. There are 19 residues in the CDR3. Germline trimming cut 0 bases from V and 4 bases from J; bases unmatched to any gene: 12. The sample is drawn from a study of Vδ1+ human thymocytes. RNA was extracted from the cells and then reverse transcribed. The CDR3 regions were amplified by multiplex PCR from V-gene primers to a constant-region primer. TCRdb reapplied CATT to the multiplex PCR reads. The sample carries about 25,000 delta-chain clones, about 31% recorded once. Study outcomes and limitations: In the thymus, TRG and TRD repertoires looked highly polyclonal with Gaussian CDR3 lengths. Despite high sort purity, approximately 21% of thymic T cell receptor delta sequences were Vdelta2.

The rearrangement joins TRDV1 to TRDJ1; 12 nucleotides agree with TRDD3. The specimen sequenced was Vdelta1+ gamma-delta thymocytes from the thymus. As for subset: FACS-sorted CD3+ TCRalphabeta- TCRVdelta1+ TCRVdelta2- thymocytes. The origin of this receptor is a boy younger than two who had congenital heart surgery. The CDR3 DNA reads TGTGCTCTTGGGGAACTCGTCGGGTACTGGGGGATACCACACGATAAACTCATCTTT. Encoded protein: CALGELVGYWGIPHDKLIF.